Listed here are 30 T cell receptor beta chains from one sample, sequenced in a study of T cell clonality in common variable immunodeficiency. Using immunoSEQ multiplex PCR, the repertoire was profiled, and TCRdb retains in-frame clones only, with some absent. Reported are around 55,000 clones, none seen only once; the ten largest carry about 0.9%. The sample taken for sequencing was peripheral blood mononuclear cells. The receptors were gathered from a person between 18 and 75 years old in good health.

This clone was observed a few times. Read data end 3 residues before the CDR3 end; the end is taken from the germline J gene. The V call is TRBV19, the J call TRBJ1-5; D is unresolved. The CDR3 runs to 9 residues. V was cut by 11 bases and J by 4 bases, with 3 bases left in between. From germline, CDR1 is LNHDA and CDR2 SQIVND (reference sequence). Incomplete CDR3 DNA: TGTGCCTCGAATCAGCCC. Amino acid sequence: CASNQP. The full CDR3 reads CASNQPQHF.

Of note for this clone: The CDR3 end is not reached by the read, which stops 3 residues before it; the germline J gene fills it in. The rearrangement links TRBV5-6 to TRBJ1-1; 7 bases fit TRBD1. The V and J ends lost 3 bases and 5 bases, in that order; junction bases with no gene match: 4. The CDR3 totals 13 residues. Germline V lookup: CDR1 SGHDT, CDR2 YYEEEE. The CDR3 here is CASSSVGQTEAFF. The sequenced CDR3 bases are TGTGCCAGCAGCTCAGTGGGACAGACTGAA. The full variable domain, with the rest looked up from reference TRBV5-6 and TRBJ1-1, is DAGVTQSPTHLIKTRGQQVTLRCSPKSGHDTVSWYQQALGQGPQFIFQYYEEEERQRGNFPDRFSGHQFPNYSSELNVNALLLGDSALYLCASSSVGQTEAFFGQGTRLTVV.

This clone was counted many times. Read sequence stops 3 residues before the CDR3 end, and the germline J gene provides the missing end. The chain links TRBV9 to TRBJ2-2; TRBD1 matches 9 bases. Germline loops: CDR1 SGDLS, CDR2 YYNGEE. This CDR3 comprises 17 residues. V was pared by 0 bases and J by 3 bases, with 6 bases of the junction left unmatched. CDR3 region: CASSVAGTGKHTGELFF. CDR3 bases read: TGTGCCAGCAGCGTAGCTGGGACAGGGAAACACACCGGGGAG.

At least ten counts were recorded for this clone. Read data end 3 residues before the CDR3 end; the end is taken from the germline J gene. The chain combines TRBV27 with TRBJ2-3; 7 positions match TRBD1. CDR3 length: 15 amino acids. With V trimmed by 4 bases and J by 2 bases, 6 bases remained unmatched. Germline CDR1 and CDR2: MNHEY and SMNVEV (reference sequence). CDR3 residues: CASSWWDSYTDTQYF. The CDR3 DNA, read in part, is TGTGCCAGCAGTTGGTGGGACAGCTACACAGATACG.

This clone was counted only a few times. Being one base from a much bigger clone, this may be a read error. The observed sequence ends 3 residues before the CDR3 terminus, with the missing tail filled in from the germline J gene. The rearrangement joins TRBV7-2 to TRBJ1-1; weak D call: TRBD1 (5 bases). The CDR3 runs 15 residues. In germline, CDR1 is SGHTA, CDR2 FQGNSA. Trimming left V 1 base short and J 0 bases short, with 9 bases between. The CDR3 spells CASSLGGGMNTEAFF. CDR3 bases read: TGTGCCAGCAGCTTAGGGGGGGGGATGAACACTGAA.

This clone was counted ten times or more. The read ends 3 residues early relative to the CDR3; the germline J gene fills the gap. The chain carries TRBV5-1 and TRBJ2-3; D call uncertain. The length of the CDR3 is 14 residues. Germline V lookup: CDR1 SGHRS, CDR2 YFSETQ. V shed 2 bases and J shed 3 bases, with 10 bases lying between them. The CDR3 loop reads CASSFGAATDTQYF. The part of the CDR3 DNA that was read is TGCGCCAGCAGCTTTGGCGCGGCTACAGATACG.

This clone was seen a few times. The read terminates 3 residues before the CDR3 end, so the remaining end is supplied by the germline J gene. The chain uses TRBV19 and TRBJ2-3, with 9 bases aligning to TRBD2. The CDR3 covers 14 residues. The germline V gene encodes CDR1 LNHDA and CDR2 SQIVND (reference sequence). CDR3 DNA (partial): TGTGCCAGTAGTAAGGCTAGCGGGGTCGAGACG. It is translated as CASSKASGVET. The whole CDR3 reads CASSKASGVETQYF.

At least ten counts were recorded for this clone. The read gets to within 3 residues of the CDR3 end, and the germline J gene fills in the rest. This specimen includes other DNA sequences encoding the same CDR3. The genes are TRBV7-2 and TRBJ1-3, with 7 bases aligning to TRBD1. Germline lookup yields CDR1 SGHTA and CDR2 FQGNSA. The CDR3 runs 15 residues. Germline trimming cut 4 bases from V and 2 bases from J; bases unmatched to any gene: 5. CDR3 residues: CASSSHRGAGNTIYF. The sequenced part of the CDR3 DNA is TGTGCCAGCAGCTCCCACAGGGGTGCTGGAAACACC.

This clone was counted ten times or more. At one of its ends the junction is not consistent with the germline gene, which may arise from a read error. Sequencing ends 3 residues short of the CDR3 end; the germline J gene provides the rest. The chain links TRBV4-2 to TRBJ2-6, with a tentative D call TRBD2 (6 bases). Germline CDR1 reads LGHNA; CDR2 reads YNFKEQ. This CDR3 has 17 residues. The CDR3 region is CASSQEWAGTGANVLTF. CDR3 DNA (partial): TGCGCCAGCAGCCAAGAATGGGCGGGGACTGGGGCCAACGTC.

At least ten counts were recorded for this clone. Read coverage stops 3 residues before the CDR3 terminus; the germline J gene supplies the remainder. The gene calls are TRBV19 and TRBJ1-2; no clear D gene. The CDR3 runs to 12 residues. Germline CDR1 reads LNHDA; CDR2 reads SQIVND (reference sequence). CDR3 sequence: CASSILRGGYTF. The DNA read from the CDR3 is TGTGCCAGTAGTATACTTCGAGGCGGC.

There are many counts of this clone. The observed sequence ends 3 residues before the CDR3 terminus, with the missing tail filled in from the germline J gene. This sequence joins TRBV20-1 and TRBJ1-2, with 11 bases matching TRBD1. The CDR3 has 15 amino acids. CDR1 is DFQATT and CDR2 is SNEGSKA in the germline V gene (reference sequence). V gave up 2 bases and J gave up 5 bases; unmatched junction bases: 7. The CDR3 bases that were read are TGCAGTGCTAGAAGTTTGGGACAGGGGGTTTATGGC. It encodes CSARSLGQGVYG. The full-length CDR3 reads as CSARSLGQGVYGYTF.

This clone was counted between two and nine times. The read finishes 3 residues shy of the CDR3 end, and the germline J gene is used to complete it. The genes are TRBV7-7 and TRBJ2-3, with TRBD2 matching over 7 bases. The germline V gene has CDR1 SSHAT and CDR2 FNYEAQ (reference sequence). This CDR3 is 15 amino acids long. CDR3 amino acids: CASSLTIAGGETQYF. CDR3 bases read: TGTGCCAGCAGCTTAACCATAGCGGGTGGAGAGACG.

This clone was observed a handful of times. The CDR3 spells CASSEDGGEIQPQHF. Partial CDR3 DNA: TGTGCCAGCAGTGAGGACGGGGGAGAGATTCAGCCC. The genes are TRBV2 and TRBJ1-5; D possibly corresponds to TRBD1 (5 bases). The read ends 3 residues early relative to the CDR3; the germline J gene fills the gap. Germline CDR1 and CDR2: SNHLY and FYNNEI. V was pared by 3 bases and J by 6 bases, with 15 bases between. This CDR3 comprises 15 residues.

This clone was seen only a few times. CDR3 amino acids: CASSSLGSTDTYTF. The sequenced CDR3 bases are TGTGCCAGCAGCTCACTAGGCAGCACAGATACC. J is TRBJ1-2 and V is TRBV7-3, with no clear D. From the germline J gene comes the end of the CDR3, since the read stops 3 residues before it. The germline CDR1 and CDR2 sequences are SGHTA and FQGTGA. The CDR3 has 14 amino acids.

In its sample, this clone was seen many times. With the read ending 3 residues before the CDR3 end, the germline J gene is used to fill in that end. The chain carries TRBV7-9 and TRBJ1-2, with D unclear. V was trimmed by 4 bases and J by 3 bases, leaving 6 bases between them. This CDR3 has 12 residues. Germline V gives CDR1 SEHNR, CDR2 FQNEAQ (reference sequence). CDR3 DNA (partial): TGTGCCAGCAGCTCGGACTACTATGGC. Its translation is CASSSDYYG. The entire CDR3 is CASSSDYYGYTF. Using reference TRBV7-9 and TRBJ1-2 for the parts outside the CDR3, the full variable domain is DTGVSQNPRHKITKRGQNVTFRCDPISEHNRLYWYRQTLGQGPEFLTYFQNEAQLEKSRLLSDRFSAERPKGSFSTLEIQRTEQGDSAMYLCASSSDYYGYTFGSGTRLTVV.

This clone has at least ten counts. The CDR3 end is not reached by the read, which stops 3 residues before it; the germline J gene fills it in. The chain joins TRBV28 to TRBJ1-3; 8 bases map to TRBD1. This CDR3 comprises 16 residues. V lost 6 bases, J lost 5 bases, and 12 bases stayed unmatched. Germline V lookup: CDR1 MDHEN, CDR2 SYDVKM. CDR3 region: CASSRSDRGRRNTIYF. The sequenced CDR3 bases are TGTGCCAGCAGCCGCAGTGACAGGGGAAGAAGAAACACC.

The sample holds many counts of this clone. The CDR3 is cut off 3 residues early in the read; its end comes from the germline J gene. V and J are TRBV5-1 and TRBJ1-2; 8 bases match TRBD1. CDR1 is SGHRS, CDR2 YFSETQ, per germline. The CDR3 runs to 12 residues. The CDR3 loop reads CASNDNRGGYTF. The CDR3 bases that were read are TGCGCCAGCAATGATAACAGGGGGGGC.

This clone was seen ten or more times. The read stops 3 residues short of the end of the CDR3; the missing end is completed from the germline J gene. This sequence joins TRBV2 and TRBJ1-6; maybe TRBD1 (6 bases). Germline assignment: CDR1 SNHLY and CDR2 FYNNEI. Trimming stripped 1 base from V and 9 bases from J, with 16 bases between. This CDR3 comprises 16 residues. CDR3 loop: CASSEEQGTLGSPLHF. Partial CDR3 DNA: TGTGCCAGCAGTGAAGAACAGGGTACCTTAGGTTCACCC.

The sample holds many counts of this clone. The read is 3 residues too short to cover the CDR3 end, so that end is filled in from the germline J gene. The chain couples TRBV7-9 to TRBJ1-5; TRBD1 might be the D (5 bases). CDR1 is SEHNR, CDR2 FQNEAQ, per germline (reference sequence). The CDR3 has 14 residues. Trimming cost V 10 bases and J 2 bases, with 15 bases left between them. The CDR3 loop reads CATGTGGGNQPQHF. The part of the CDR3 DNA that was read is TGTGCCACCGGGACTGGCGGAGGCAATCAGCCC.

Many counts were recorded for this clone. The read ends 3 residues early relative to the CDR3; the germline J gene fills the gap. The V and J genes are TRBV19 and TRBJ1-2, with 7 bases lining up with TRBD1. This CDR3 has 14 amino acids. Germline CDR1 reads LNHDA; CDR2 reads SQIVND (reference sequence). J was trimmed by 4 bases and V by 5 bases; bases with no gene match: 7. The CDR3 sequence: CASSPNSGGYGYTF. Partial CDR3 DNA: TGTGCCAGTAGTCCAAACTCAGGGGGCTATGGC.

This clone was picked up many times. The CDR3 is cut off 3 residues early in the read; its end comes from the germline J gene. The J gene is TRBJ2-1, the V gene TRBV7-8; TRBD1 matches at 9 bases. The germline V gene has CDR1 SGHVS and CDR2 FQNEAQ. The CDR3 totals 16 residues. V trimming: 5 bases; J trimming: 2 bases; junction bases outside the gene matches: 7. CDR3 protein: CASSPPDRGPYNEQFF. CDR3 DNA (partial): TGTGCCAGCAGCCCCCCGGACAGGGGACCCTACAATGAG.

This clone was recorded at least ten times. The part of the CDR3 DNA that was read is TGTGCCAGCAGTGAAGCGAGTGTGTCGGGGGCTGGGGCCAACGTC. Its protein is CASSEASVSGAGANV. The entire CDR3 sequence reads CASSEASVSGAGANVLTF. The gene calls are TRBV6-1 and TRBJ2-6; tentatively, D is TRBD2 (6 bases). Coverage ceases 3 residues before the CDR3 finishes, and the germline J gene fills in the end. Germline V lookup: CDR1 MNHNS, CDR2 SASEGT. V dropped 0 bases and J dropped 2 bases, with 14 bases sitting between them. This CDR3 contains 18 residues.

This clone was counted many times. The read ends 3 residues shy of where the CDR3 ends; the end is completed using the germline J gene. The V and J genes are TRBV6-1 and TRBJ2-7, with D maybe TRBD2 (6 bases). The CDR3 length is 14 residues. Germline CDR1 reads MNHNS; CDR2 reads SASEGT. Trimming shortened V by 4 bases and J by 2 bases, and 12 bases separated the two germline ends. The CDR3 sequence is CASSVFGGAYEQYF. The sequenced CDR3 bases are TGTGCCAGCAGTGTGTTCGGGGGAGCCTACGAG.

Concerning this clone itself: Read sequence stops 3 residues before the CDR3 end, and the germline J gene provides the missing end. The V and J genes are TRBV20-1 and TRBJ2-3; 8 bases line up with TRBD1. Germline assignment: CDR1 DFQATT and CDR2 SNEGSKA (reference sequence). CDR3 length: 16 amino acids. CDR3 DNA (partial): TGCAGTGCTTCCCCTTCCGGGACAGGTAGGGATCAGCCG. This sequence encodes CSASPSGTGRDQP. The CDR3 in full is CSASPSGTGRDQPQYF.

Many counts were recorded for this clone. The sequence runs out 3 residues before the end of the CDR3; the remainder is reconstructed from the germline J gene. This sequence joins TRBV4-2 and TRBJ1-5; TRBD1 matches at 8 bases. Unmatched junction bases numbered 9, after V lost 4 bases and J lost 7 bases. The germline V gene encodes CDR1 LGHNA and CDR2 YNFKEQ. The CDR3 has 15 amino acids. CDR3 DNA, as far as it was read: TGTGCCAGCAGCCCCGTGACAGGGGCACGACAGCCC. It encodes CASSPVTGARQP. The CDR3 in its entirety is CASSPVTGARQPQHF.

In this sample, this clone turned up many times. The read terminates 3 residues before the CDR3 end, so the remaining end is supplied by the germline J gene. V and J are TRBV10-3 and TRBJ2-3; 8 positions match TRBD1. This CDR3 is 16 amino acids long. CDR1 is ENHRY, CDR2 SYGVKD, per germline. The DNA read from the CDR3 is TGTGCCATCAGCAAAGGGTCTCAGGGGGCTGGGGAGACG. Translated, it gives CAISKGSQGAGET. In full, the CDR3 is CAISKGSQGAGETQYF.

This clone was found many times. The CDR3 is cut off 3 residues early in the read; its end comes from the germline J gene. The chain couples TRBV5-1 to TRBJ2-3; the match to TRBD1 covers 7 bases. The CDR3 totals 13 residues. In germline, CDR1 is SGHRS, CDR2 YFSETQ. The covered CDR3 bases are TGCGCCAGCAGCCAGGGGGTCTGGAGTTCG. Its translation: CASSQGVWSS. The CDR3, in full, reads CASSQGVWSSQYF.

At least ten counts were recorded for this clone. The CDR3 end falls 3 residues outside the read, so it is completed with the germline J gene. The chain is built from TRBV30 and TRBJ2-7; 8 bases are shared with TRBD2. CDR3 length equals 12 residues. The J segment lost 2 bases and the V segment lost 8 bases, leaving 5 bases of the junction unmatched. Germline V gene sequence: CDR1 GTSNPN, CDR2 SVGIG (reference sequence). The CDR3 DNA, read in part, is TGTGCCCAAACTAGCGGCACCTACGAG. Translated, it gives CAQTSGTYE. The full CDR3 protein reads CAQTSGTYEQYF.

In its sample, this clone was seen many times. The DNA ends 3 residues before the CDR3 does, and the rest of the CDR3 is filled in from the germline J gene. The chain uses TRBV4-1 and TRBJ2-7; 8 positions match TRBD2. Germline CDR1 and CDR2: MGHRA and YSYEKL. The CDR3 loop spans 17 amino acids. V shed 1 base, J shed 0 bases, and the junction held 8 bases outside the gene matches. CDR3 bases read: TGCGCCAGCAGCCAAGGGTTACTAGCGGAAAGCTCCTACGAG. Protein sequence: CASSQGLLAESSYE. The CDR3 in its entirety is CASSQGLLAESSYEQYF.

The table lists this clone with many counts. The sequenced CDR3 bases are TGTGCCAGCAGCCTCACTAGCGGGGGTGAGAACACCGGGGAG. Its protein is CASSLTSGGENTGE. The whole CDR3 sequence is CASSLTSGGENTGELFF. V is TRBV4-2 and J is TRBJ2-2; 11 nucleotides line up with TRBD2. The CDR3 end lies 3 residues beyond the end of the read and is filled in from the germline J gene. The CDR3 spans 17 residues. Germline V gives CDR1 LGHNA, CDR2 YNFKEQ. V was clipped by 4 bases and J by 1 base; unmatched bases: 5.